These 18 T cell receptor beta chains came from one sample sequenced in a study of blood T cell repertoires in COVID-19. Sequenced by immunoSEQ multiplex PCR; TCRdb stores in-frame clones only, minus some. The table records some 190,000 clones, roughly 80% of them present only once. Sequencing used peripheral blood. These TCRs come from a man in his fifties or sixties with acute or convalescent COVID-19.

This clone was seen just once. V usage is TRBV6-6 and J usage is TRBJ2-3, with TRBD2 identical over 13 bases. Trimming removed 5 bases from V and 4 bases from J; junction bases left unmatched: 6. CDR3 length: 16 residues. The germline V gene encodes CDR1 MNHNY and CDR2 SVGAGI (reference sequence). CDR3 sequence: CASSPAGTSGADTQYF. The CDR3, as DNA: TGTGCCAGCAGTCCCGCCGGGACTAGCGGGGCAGATACGCAGTATTTT.

The chain employs TRBV7-2 and TRBJ2-3; TRBD2 aligns across 9 bases. This CDR3 is built from 15 residues. CDR1 SGHTA and CDR2 FQGNSA come from the germline V gene. The V and J ends lost 2 bases and 6 bases, in that order; junction bases with no gene match: 6. The CDR3 nucleotides are TGTGCCAGCAGCTTACCGAGCGGGGGGATTGATACGCAGTATTTT. This gives the protein CASSLPSGGIDTQYF.

The CDR3 sequence is CASTWGEYGYTF. The CDR3 DNA reads TGTGCCAGCACCTGGGGAGAATATGGCTACACCTTC. The genes are TRBV6-5 and TRBJ1-2; D unclear. The CDR3 extends over 12 amino acids. Germline-derived CDR1 and CDR2 are MNHEY and SVGAGI. Trimming cost V 7 bases and J 5 bases, with 11 bases left between them.

The chain uses TRBV5-4 and TRBJ1-4; 9 nucleotides agree with TRBD1. The CDR3 spans 16 residues. Germline V CDR1 and CDR2: SGHNT, YYREEE (reference sequence). J gave up 5 bases and V 2 bases, and 7 bases lay outside the gene matches. CDR3 sequence: CASSLWGGQGNEKLFF. The CDR3 DNA reads as TGTGCCAGCAGCTTATGGGGGGGACAGGGAAATGAAAAACTGTTTTTT.

This clone was detected once. V and J are TRBV3-1 (or the pseudogene TRBV3-2) and TRBJ2-1; the match to TRBD2 covers 9 bases. There are 19 residues in the CDR3. Looked up from germline, CDR1 is LGHDT and CDR2 is YNNKEL (reference sequence). V gave up 0 bases and J gave up 6 bases; unmatched junction bases: 15. The CDR3 spells CASSQDLGPDSGSRNEQFF. The CDR3 DNA reads as TGTGCCAGCAGCCAAGATTTGGGTCCGGATAGCGGGAGCCGCAATGAGCAGTTCTTC.

In regard to this clone: One end of the junction does not line up with germline, which may come from a read error. This chain links TRBV6-5 with TRBJ2-7; 11 positions agree with TRBD2. CDR1 and CDR2 from the germline V gene are MNHEY and SVGAGI. The CDR3 consists of 16 residues. CDR3 coding DNA: TGTGCCAGCAGTAACTCCGGGACTAGCGGTTCCTACGAGCAGTACTTC. Amino acid sequence: CASSNSGTSGSYEQYF.

The gene calls are TRBV19 and TRBJ2-2; the match to TRBD2 covers 7 bases. The CDR3 runs to 14 residues. J gave up 5 bases and V 6 bases, and 6 bases lay outside the gene matches. Germline V lookup: CDR1 LNHDA, CDR2 SQIVND (reference sequence). The DNA for the CDR3 is TGTGCCAGTAGCCTTCCGGGACTAACCGGGGAGCTGTTTTTT. This encodes CASSLPGLTGELFF.

The chain couples TRBV7-9 to TRBJ2-7; D perhaps matches TRBD2 (6 bases). Trimming shortened V by 4 bases and J by 1 base, and 8 bases separated the two germline ends. The germline CDR1 and CDR2 sequences are SEHNR and FQNEAQ (reference sequence). CDR3 length: 13 residues. This CDR3 reads CASSSAGSYEQYF. The CDR3 DNA is TGTGCCAGCAGCTCGGCGGGGTCCTACGAGCAGTACTTC.

A single count supports this clone. The chain recombines TRBV10-2 with TRBJ1-5; TRBD1 aligns across 7 bases. The length of the CDR3 is 13 residues. J lost 11 bases, V lost 5 bases, and 9 bases had no gene match. Germline CDR1 reads WSHSY; CDR2 reads SAAADI. The CDR3 protein is CASSTQGLAAQHF. CDR3 sequence (DNA): TGCGCCAGCAGTACACAGGGGCTCGCGGCCCAGCATTTT.

The V gene is TRBV24-1, the J gene TRBJ2-2, with a possible D match to TRBD2 (5 bases). The germline V gene encodes CDR1 KGHDR and CDR2 SFDVKD. V was trimmed by 7 bases and J by 6 bases, leaving 8 bases between them. CDR3 size: 12 residues. DNA for the CDR3: TGTGCCACCAGAGGTAGCGCCGGGGAGCTGTTTTTT. It encodes CATRGSAGELFF.

The chain carries TRBV5-1 and TRBJ1-3; D is unresolved. Per the germline V gene, CDR1 is SGHRS and CDR2 is YFSETQ. The CDR3 has 14 amino acids. Trimming cost V 1 base and J 8 bases, with 13 bases left between them. The CDR3 loop reads CASSLTAGSYTIYF. As DNA, the CDR3 is TGCGCCAGCAGCTTGACGGCCGGGAGTTACACCATATATTTT.

The V call is TRBV7-9, the J call TRBJ1-3, with D possibly TRBD1 on 5 matching bases. Germline V CDR1 and CDR2: SEHNR, FQNEAQ (reference sequence). There are 14 residues in the CDR3. Trimming shortened V by 6 bases and J by 4 bases, and 13 bases separated the two germline ends. The CDR3 DNA sequence: TGTGCCAGCAGGGGGGGATCTGCCGGAAACACCATATATTTT. Its protein product is CASRGGSAGNTIYF.

V and J are TRBV19 and TRBJ2-4; D perhaps matches TRBD2 (6 bases). Germline V gene data show CDR1 as LNHDA and CDR2 as SQIVND (reference sequence). V was clipped by 2 bases and J by 7 bases, with 18 bases between them. The CDR3 loop spans 16 amino acids. The CDR3 nucleotides read TGTGCCAGTAGTATAAGGACCGGGACTGCCCAGAACATTCAGTACTTC. As protein: CASSIRTGTAQNIQYF.

This chain links TRBV4-2 with TRBJ1-6; perhaps TRBD1 as D (5 bases). The germline gives CDR1 LGHNA, CDR2 YNFKEQ. The V end was cut by 2 bases, the J end by 8 bases, with 10 bases between. This CDR3 has 14 amino acids. Here the CDR3 reads CASSQQGQDSPLHF. The CDR3 nucleotides are TGTGCCAGCAGCCAACAGGGTCAGGATTCACCCCTCCACTTT.

This clone was seen a few times. The chain links TRBV21-1 to TRBJ2-1; the DNA was not compared with TRBD1, the D call given in the table. TRBV21-1 is listed as a pseudogene. CDR3 length equals 18 residues. CDR3 sequence (DNA): TGTGCCAGCAGCAAAGTAGTGTCAGGGGTGTTCCCCTACAATGAGCAGTTCTTC. Translated, it gives CASSKVVSGVFPYNEQFF.

The chain has TRBV5-4 and TRBJ2-7, with D unresolved. Per germline, CDR1 SGHNT and CDR2 YYREEE (reference sequence). This CDR3 region has 16 residues. V lost 0 bases and J lost 0, with 13 bases in between. The CDR3 nucleotides are TGTGCCAGCAGCTTGGGAGGTTATGGAAGCTCCTACGAGCAGTACTTC. It yields the protein CASSLGGYGSSYEQYF.

This clone was observed a few times. This rearrangement joins TRBV24-1 to TRBJ1-2; D is perhaps TRBD1 (6 bases). Per the germline V gene, CDR1 is KGHDR and CDR2 is SFDVKD. V lost 6 bases and J lost 3, with 10 bases in between. The CDR3 runs 13 residues. Here the CDR3 DNA reads TGTGCCACCAGTCAGGGGAAGTACTATGGCTACACCTTC. Its protein is CATSQGKYYGYTF.

This clone appeared a few times. The rearrangement joins TRBV11-2 to TRBJ2-2; 8 bases map to TRBD2. Germline CDR1 is SGHAT and CDR2 is FQNNGV. V was clipped by 1 base and J by 2 bases; unmatched bases: 9. The CDR3 consists of 18 residues. CDR3 bases: TGTGCCAGCAGCTTAGTGGGGCTAGCGGGCACCAACACCGGGGAGCTGTTTTTT. Its protein is CASSLVGLAGTNTGELFF. The complete variable domain, with remaining parts taken from reference TRBV11-2 and TRBJ2-2, reads EAGVAQSPRYKIIEKRQSVAFWCNPISGHATLYWYQQILGQGPKLLIQFQNNGVVDDSQLPKDRFSAERLKGVDSTLKIQPAKLEDSAVYLCASSLVGLAGTNTGELFFGEGSRLTVL.